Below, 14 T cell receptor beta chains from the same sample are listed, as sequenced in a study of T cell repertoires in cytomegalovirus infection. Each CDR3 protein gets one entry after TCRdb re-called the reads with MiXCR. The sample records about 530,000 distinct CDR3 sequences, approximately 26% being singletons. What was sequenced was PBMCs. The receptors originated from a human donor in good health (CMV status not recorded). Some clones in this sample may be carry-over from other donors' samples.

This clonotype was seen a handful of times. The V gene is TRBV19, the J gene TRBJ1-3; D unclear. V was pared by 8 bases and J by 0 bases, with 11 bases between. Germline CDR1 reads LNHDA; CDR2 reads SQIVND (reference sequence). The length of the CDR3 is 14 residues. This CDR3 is CASLLGGSGNTIYF. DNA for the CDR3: TGTGCCAGTCTGCTAGGTGGCTCTGGAAACACCATATATTTT. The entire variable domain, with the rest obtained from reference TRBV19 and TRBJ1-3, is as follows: DGGITQSPKYLFRKEGQNVTLSCEQNLNHDAMYWYRQDPGQGLRLIYYSQIVNDFQKGDIAEGYSVSREKKESFPLTVTSAQKNPTAFYLCASLLGGSGNTIYFGEGSWLTVV.

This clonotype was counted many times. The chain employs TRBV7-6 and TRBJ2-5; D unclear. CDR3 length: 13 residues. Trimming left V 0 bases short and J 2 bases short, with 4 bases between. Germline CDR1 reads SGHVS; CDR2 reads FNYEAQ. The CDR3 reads CASSLADQETQYF. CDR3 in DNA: TGTGCCAGCAGCTTAGCAGATCAAGAGACCCAGTACTTC.

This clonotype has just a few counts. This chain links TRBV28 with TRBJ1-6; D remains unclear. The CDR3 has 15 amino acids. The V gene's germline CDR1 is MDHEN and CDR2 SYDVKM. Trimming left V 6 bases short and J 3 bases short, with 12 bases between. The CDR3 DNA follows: TGTGCCAGCAGCGCCCGCCCCTTCTATAATTCACCCCTCCACTTT. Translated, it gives CASSARPFYNSPLHF. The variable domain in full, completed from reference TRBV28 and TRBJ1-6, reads DVKVTQSSRYLVKRTGEKVFLECVQDMDHENMFWYRQDPGLGLRLIYFSYDVKMKEKGDIPEGYSVSREKKERFSLILESASTNQTSMYLCASSARPFYNSPLHFGNGTRLTVT.

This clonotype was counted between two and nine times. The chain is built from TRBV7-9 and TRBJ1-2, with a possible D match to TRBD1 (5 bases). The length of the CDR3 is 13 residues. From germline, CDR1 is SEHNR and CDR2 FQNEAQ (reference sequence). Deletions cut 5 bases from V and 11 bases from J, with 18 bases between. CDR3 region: CASSAGTAPGYTF. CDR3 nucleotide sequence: TGTGCCAGCAGCGCCGGGACGGCGCCGGGGTACACCTTC.

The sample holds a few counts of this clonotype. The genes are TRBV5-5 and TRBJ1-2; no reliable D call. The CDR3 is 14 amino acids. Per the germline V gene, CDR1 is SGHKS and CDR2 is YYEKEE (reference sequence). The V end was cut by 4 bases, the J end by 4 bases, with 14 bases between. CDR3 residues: CASSPELYSYGYTF. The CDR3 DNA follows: TGTGCCAGCAGCCCGGAATTGTATTCCTATGGCTACACCTTC.

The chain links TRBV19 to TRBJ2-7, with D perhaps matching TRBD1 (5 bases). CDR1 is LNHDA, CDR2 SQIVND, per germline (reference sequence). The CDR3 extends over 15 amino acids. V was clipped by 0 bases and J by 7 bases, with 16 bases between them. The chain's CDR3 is CASSIDQGAPGEQYV. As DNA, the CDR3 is TGTGCCAGTAGTATAGATCAAGGGGCGCCGGGTGAGCAGTACGTC.

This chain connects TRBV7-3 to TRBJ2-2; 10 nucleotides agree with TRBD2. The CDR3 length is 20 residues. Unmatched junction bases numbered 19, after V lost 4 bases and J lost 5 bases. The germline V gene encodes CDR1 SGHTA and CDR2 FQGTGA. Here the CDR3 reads CASSSRWNPAGGPDTGELFF. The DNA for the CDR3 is TGTGCCAGCAGCTCTAGGTGGAATCCAGCGGGAGGGCCGGATACCGGGGAGCTGTTTTTT.

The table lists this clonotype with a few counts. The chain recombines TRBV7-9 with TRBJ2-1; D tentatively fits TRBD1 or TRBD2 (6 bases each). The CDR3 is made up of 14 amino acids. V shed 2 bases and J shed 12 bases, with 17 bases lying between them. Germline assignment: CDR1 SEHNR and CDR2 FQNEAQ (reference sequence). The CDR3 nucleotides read TGTGCCAGCAGCTTAAACAGGGAGGTACGGTTGCAGTTCTTC. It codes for CASSLNREVRLQFF.

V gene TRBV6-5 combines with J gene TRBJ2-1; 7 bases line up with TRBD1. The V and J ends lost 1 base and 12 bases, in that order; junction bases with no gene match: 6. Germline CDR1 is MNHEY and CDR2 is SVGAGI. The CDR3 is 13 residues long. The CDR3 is CASSYLGQMGQFF. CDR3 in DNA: TGTGCCAGCAGTTACTTGGGACAGATGGGGCAGTTCTTC.

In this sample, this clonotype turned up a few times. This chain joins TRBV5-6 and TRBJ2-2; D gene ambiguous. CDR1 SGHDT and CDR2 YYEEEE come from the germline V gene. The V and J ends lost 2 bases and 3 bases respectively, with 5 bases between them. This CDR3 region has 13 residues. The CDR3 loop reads CASSFQYTGELFF. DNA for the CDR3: TGTGCCAGCAGCTTTCAGTACACCGGGGAGCTGTTTTTT.

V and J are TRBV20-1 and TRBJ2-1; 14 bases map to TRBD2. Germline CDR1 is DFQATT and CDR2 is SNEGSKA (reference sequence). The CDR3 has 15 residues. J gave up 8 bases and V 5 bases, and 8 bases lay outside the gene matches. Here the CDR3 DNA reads TGCAGTGCTTCGCTGACTAGCGGGAGGGTTGATGAGCAGTTCTTC. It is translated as CSASLTSGRVDEQFF.

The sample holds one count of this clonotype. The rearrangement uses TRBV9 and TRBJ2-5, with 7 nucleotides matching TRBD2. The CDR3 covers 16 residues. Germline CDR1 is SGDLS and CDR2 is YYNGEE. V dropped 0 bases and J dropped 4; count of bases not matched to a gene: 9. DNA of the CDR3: TGTGCCAGCAGCGTAGGTAGCGGGTCCATGGGAGAGACCCAGTACTTC. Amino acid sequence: CASSVGSGSMGETQYF.

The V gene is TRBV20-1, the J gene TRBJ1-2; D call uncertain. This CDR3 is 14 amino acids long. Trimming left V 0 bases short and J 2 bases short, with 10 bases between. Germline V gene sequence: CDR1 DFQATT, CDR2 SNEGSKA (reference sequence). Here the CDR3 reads CSAREFYKNYGYTF. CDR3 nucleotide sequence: TGCAGTGCTAGAGAATTCTACAAGAACTATGGCTACACCTTC.

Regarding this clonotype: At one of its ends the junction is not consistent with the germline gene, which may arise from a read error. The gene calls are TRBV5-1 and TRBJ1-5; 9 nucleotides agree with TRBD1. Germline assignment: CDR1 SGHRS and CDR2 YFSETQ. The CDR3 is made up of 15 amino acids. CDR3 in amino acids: CASRLDRGPGQPQHF. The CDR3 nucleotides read TGCGCCAGCAGATTGGACAGGGGTCCAGGCCAGCCCCAGCATTTT.